These 18 T cell receptor beta chains originate from one sample sequenced in a study of monozygotic twins with cystic fibrosis. TCRdb's copy holds only in-frame clones and misses some; the assay was immunoSEQ multiplex PCR. The sample holds about 35,000 clones, just over 65% seen once. The sample taken for sequencing was blood. All receptors come from a girl aged 10 to 17 with cystic fibrosis.

The chain uses TRBV20-1 and TRBJ2-5; D unresolved. The CDR3 totals 11 residues. With 6 bases removed from V and 6 bases from J, the gap between germline ends came to 11 bases. Germline assignment: CDR1 DFQATT and CDR2 SNEGSKA (reference sequence). The CDR3 spells CSAPDIKTQYF. CDR3 in DNA: TGCAGTGCCCCCGACATCAAGACCCAGTACTTC.

This chain uses TRBV29-1 with TRBJ2-7, with 13 bases that match TRBD2. Germline values: CDR1 SQVTM, CDR2 ANQGSEA. Trimming cost V 0 bases and J 2 bases; bases outside gene matches: 1. The CDR3 consists of 15 residues. CDR3 residues: CSVEDGTSGTYEQYF. The CDR3 DNA reads TGCAGCGTTGAAGACGGGACTAGCGGGACCTACGAGCAGTACTTC.

V is TRBV4-3 and J is TRBJ1-2; no reliable D call. Per the germline V gene, CDR1 is LGHNA and CDR2 is YSLEER. This CDR3 has 14 residues. V was trimmed by 0 bases and J by 0 bases, leaving 5 bases between them. CDR3 nucleotides: TGCGCCAGCAGCCAAGACCGGTCTAACTATGGCTACACCTTC. Encoded protein: CASSQDRSNYGYTF.

The V gene is TRBV2, the J gene TRBJ1-2, with D possibly TRBD1 on 5 matching bases. The CDR3 runs 15 residues. Per the germline V gene, CDR1 is SNHLY and CDR2 is FYNNEI. Trimming shortened V by 1 base and J by 4 bases, and 13 bases separated the two germline ends. The CDR3 is CASSEVQGIVYGYTF. CDR3 nucleotide sequence: TGTGCCAGCAGTGAAGTTCAGGGAATAGTCTATGGCTACACCTTC. Using reference TRBV2 and TRBJ1-2 for the parts outside the CDR3, the full variable domain is EPEVTQTPSHQVTQMGQEVILRCVPISNHLYFYWYRQILGQKVEFLVSFYNNEISEKSEIFDDQFSVERPDGSNFTLKIRSTKLEDSAMYFCASSEVQGIVYGYTFGSGTRLTVV.

The rearrangement joins TRBV4-1 to TRBJ2-7, with D maybe TRBD1 (6 bases). The V end was cut by 2 bases, the J end by 2 bases, with 13 bases between. The length of the CDR3 is 15 residues. Per the germline V gene, CDR1 is MGHRA and CDR2 is YSYEKL. The CDR3 nucleotides are TGCGCCAGCAGCCAATTACAGGGTGAGGCCTACGAGCAGTACTTC. It yields the protein CASSQLQGEAYEQYF.

The V call is TRBV19, the J call TRBJ2-1; 10 bases fit TRBD2. The germline V gene encodes CDR1 LNHDA and CDR2 SQIVND (reference sequence). The CDR3 totals 15 residues. Unmatched junction bases numbered 5, after V lost 5 bases and J lost 4 bases. The CDR3 is CASSPRTSGYNEQFF. The CDR3 nucleotides are TGTGCCAGTAGTCCGCGGACTAGCGGTTACAATGAGCAGTTCTTC.

The chain carries TRBV10-3 and TRBJ1-2; D might be TRBD1 (5 bases). CDR3 length: 13 amino acids. Per germline, CDR1 ENHRY and CDR2 SYGVKD. V was clipped by 0 bases and J by 4 bases, with 6 bases between them. CDR3 coding DNA: TGTGCCATCAGTGAGTCCGACAGCTATGGCTACACCTTC. Residues: CAISESDSYGYTF.

This clone has only a few counts. J is TRBJ2-7 and V is TRBV28; TRBD1 matches at 9 bases. V gave up 5 bases and J gave up 4 bases; unmatched junction bases: 9. This CDR3 is 15 amino acids long. CDR1 and CDR2 (germline): MDHEN, SYDVKM. CDR3 DNA sequence: TGTGCCAGCAGTGCGACCGGGACAGGGAAGTACGAGCAGTACGTC. Its translation is CASSATGTGKYEQYV.

V is TRBV19 and J is TRBJ2-1; 9 bases align to TRBD1. There are 15 residues in the CDR3. V trimming: 9 bases; J trimming: 6 bases; junction bases outside the gene matches: 12. Germline V gene sequence: CDR1 LNHDA, CDR2 SQIVND (reference sequence). CDR3 region: CASAGGQGRSNEQFF. CDR3 sequence (DNA): TGTGCCAGCGCTGGGGGACAGGGCCGGAGCAATGAGCAGTTCTTC.

The chain carries TRBV5-1 and TRBJ2-2; D call uncertain. This CDR3 comprises 13 residues. CDR1 and CDR2 from the germline V gene are SGHRS and YFSETQ. Trimming took off 3 bases at V and 7 bases at J, with 10 bases between the two ends. CDR3 residues: CASSSSGGGELFF. As DNA, the CDR3 is TGCGCCAGCAGCTCAAGTGGTGGCGGGGAGCTGTTTTTT.

This clone was observed a handful of times. This chain connects TRBV5-1 to TRBJ1-1; 8 nucleotides match TRBD1. CDR1 SGHRS and CDR2 YFSETQ come from the germline V gene. The V segment lost 5 bases and the J segment 3 bases; nucleotides outside the gene matches: 12. This CDR3 is 16 amino acids long. The CDR3 DNA reads as TGCGCCAGCAGTAAAGACAGGGGACGCGGATACACTGAAGCTTTCTTT. Its protein is CASSKDRGRGYTEAFF.

This clone came up a few times. The chain employs TRBV21-1 and TRBJ2-2; TRBD2, the table's D call, lacks a check against the DNA. TRBV21-1 is given as a pseudogene. This CDR3 region has 16 residues. The CDR3 loop reads CASSREGRGDTGELFF. CDR3 in DNA: TGTGCCAGCAGCAGAGAAGGGAGGGGGGACACCGGGGAGCTGTTTTTT.

The rearrangement uses TRBV6-6 and TRBJ2-7; no definite D call. The CDR3 totals 11 residues. Between the trimmed V and J ends, which lost 2 bases and 7 bases, there was a span of 6 bases. Germline V CDR1 and CDR2: MNHNY, SVGAGI (reference sequence). The DNA for the CDR3 is TGTGCCAGCAGTTACGGCAGAGAGCAGTACGTC. Protein sequence: CASSYGREQYV.

The V and J genes are TRBV15 and TRBJ2-1; 10 bases agree with TRBD2. J gave up 4 bases and V 2 bases, and 2 bases lay outside the gene matches. Germline assignment: CDR1 LNHNV and CDR2 YYDKDF (reference sequence). The CDR3 is made up of 15 amino acids. The CDR3 coding sequence is TGTGCCACCAGCAGAAGACTAGCGGGTTACAATGAGCAGTTCTTC. Its translation is CATSRRLAGYNEQFF.

The chain employs TRBV6-6 and TRBJ1-4; no clear D. The germline gives CDR1 MNHNY, CDR2 SVGAGI (reference sequence). The ends were cut back, 3 bases at V and 7 bases at J, with 15 bases in the middle. The CDR3 has 15 residues. CDR3 bases: TGTGCCAGCAGTTATTTGTTTCTTAAGAGTGAAAAACTGTTTTTT. It encodes CASSYLFLKSEKLFF.

CDR3 sequence: CASSQGQGMRPQHF. CDR3 DNA sequence: TGTGCCAGCAGCCAGGGACAGGGGATGAGGCCCCAGCATTTT. The chain links TRBV7-2 to TRBJ1-5, with TRBD1 matching 10 bases. The CDR3 spans 14 residues. Germline CDR1 is SGHTA and CDR2 is FQGNSA. Trimming took 5 bases from V and 9 from J; bases not matched to a gene: 7. Looking up the rest from reference TRBV7-2 and TRBJ1-5 gives the full variable domain: GAGVSQSPSNKVTEKGKDVELRCDPISGHTALYWYRQSLGQGLEFLIYFQGNSAPDKSGLPSDRFSAERTGGSVSTLTIQRTQQEDSAVYLCASSQGQGMRPQHFGDGTRLSIL.

The V gene is TRBV5-6, the J gene TRBJ1-1; TRBD1 matches 8 bases. This CDR3 comprises 13 residues. Losses at the gene ends were 6 bases for V and 1 base for J; bases not matched to a gene: 2. The germline V gene encodes CDR1 SGHDT and CDR2 YYEEEE. The CDR3 spells CASNRGANTEAFF. In DNA form, the CDR3 reads TGTGCCAGCAACAGGGGGGCGAACACTGAAGCTTTCTTT.

V is TRBV11-2 and J is TRBJ1-2; tentative D call: TRBD1 (5 bases). V gave up 5 bases and J gave up 4 bases, with 17 bases separating them. CDR3 size: 15 residues. Germline values: CDR1 SGHAT, CDR2 FQNNGV. Written as DNA, the CDR3 is TGTGCCAGCAGCCCCTCCCCCGGGACCGTCTATGGCTACACCTTC. It translates to CASSPSPGTVYGYTF. Full variable domain (remainder filled in from reference TRBV11-2 and TRBJ1-2): EAGVAQSPRYKIIEKRQSVAFWCNPISGHATLYWYQQILGQGPKLLIQFQNNGVVDDSQLPKDRFSAERLKGVDSTLKIQPAKLEDSAVYLCASSPSPGTVYGYTFGSGTRLTVV.